The clone carrying this TCR beta chain was counted once. Its specificity is unknown. The sample originates from a study of PD-1 blockade in classical Hodgkin lymphoma. Whole-study results and caveats: Nothing has yet pinned down what causes the repertoire differences, possibly disease activity or prior therapy. Healthy donors were reported to have higher baseline TCR diversity than newly diagnosed patients.

Assay: immunoSEQ multiplex PCR; the TCRdb copy retains only in-frame clones and omits some. This repertoire shows about 47,000 clones, more than 75% found once; its top ten account for around 5.1%. The time point is: newly diagnosed, previously untreated cHL patient sample. PBMCs from untreated, newly diagnosed classical Hodgkin lymphoma were comparison samples. Germline V gives CDR1 SGHAT, CDR2 FQNNGV. The CDR3 runs to 15 residues. The ends lost 5 bases at V and 3 bases at J; junction bases unmatched: 7. This chain joins TRBV11-2 and TRBJ1-1; 9 bases match TRBD1. The origin of this receptor is a human donor with classical Hodgkin lymphoma. The sequencing sample was made of peripheral blood mononuclear cells (PBMCs). CDR3 amino acids: CASSPRTGEDTEAFF. The DNA for the CDR3 is TGTGCCAGCAGCCCGCGGACAGGGGAGGACACTGAAGCTTTCTTT.